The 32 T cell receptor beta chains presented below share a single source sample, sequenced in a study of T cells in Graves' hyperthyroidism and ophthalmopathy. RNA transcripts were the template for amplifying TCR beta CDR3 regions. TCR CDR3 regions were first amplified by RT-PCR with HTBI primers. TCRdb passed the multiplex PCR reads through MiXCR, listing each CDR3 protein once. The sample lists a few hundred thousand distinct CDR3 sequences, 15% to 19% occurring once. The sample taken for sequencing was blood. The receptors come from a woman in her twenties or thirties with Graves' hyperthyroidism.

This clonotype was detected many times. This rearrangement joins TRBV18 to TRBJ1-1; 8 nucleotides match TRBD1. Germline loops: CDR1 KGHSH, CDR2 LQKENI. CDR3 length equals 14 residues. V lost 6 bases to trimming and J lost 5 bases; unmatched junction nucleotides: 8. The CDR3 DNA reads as TGTGCCAGCTCGACAGACAGGGGCCGGACTGAAGCTTTCTTT. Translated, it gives CASSTDRGRTEAFF.

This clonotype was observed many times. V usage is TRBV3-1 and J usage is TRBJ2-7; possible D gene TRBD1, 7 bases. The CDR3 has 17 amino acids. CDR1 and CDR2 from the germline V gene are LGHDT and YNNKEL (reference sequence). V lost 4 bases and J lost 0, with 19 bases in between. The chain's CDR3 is CASSLLTAGTASYEQYF. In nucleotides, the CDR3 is TGTGCCAGCAGCCTCCTTACGGCGGGGACAGCCTCCTACGAGCAGTACTTC.

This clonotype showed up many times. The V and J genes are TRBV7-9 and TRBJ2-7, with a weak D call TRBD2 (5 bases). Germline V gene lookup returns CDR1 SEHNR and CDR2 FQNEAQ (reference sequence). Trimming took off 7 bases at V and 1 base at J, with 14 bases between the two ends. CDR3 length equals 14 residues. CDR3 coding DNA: TGTGCCAGCACCCACGGAGGCGAATCCTACGAGCAGTACTTC. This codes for CASTHGGESYEQYF.

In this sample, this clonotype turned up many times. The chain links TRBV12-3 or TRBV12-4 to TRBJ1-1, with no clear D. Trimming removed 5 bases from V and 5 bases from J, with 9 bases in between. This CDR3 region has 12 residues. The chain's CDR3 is CASSGIVTEAFF. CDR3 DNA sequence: TGTGCCAGCAGTGGGATAGTGACTGAAGCTTTCTTT.

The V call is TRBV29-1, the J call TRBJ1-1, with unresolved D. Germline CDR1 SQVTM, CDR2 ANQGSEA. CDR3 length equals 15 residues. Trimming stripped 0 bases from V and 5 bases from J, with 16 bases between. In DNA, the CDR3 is TGCAGCGTTGAAGATCCCCGGACCGTATTGACTGAAGCTTTCTTT. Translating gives CSVEDPRTVLTEAFF.

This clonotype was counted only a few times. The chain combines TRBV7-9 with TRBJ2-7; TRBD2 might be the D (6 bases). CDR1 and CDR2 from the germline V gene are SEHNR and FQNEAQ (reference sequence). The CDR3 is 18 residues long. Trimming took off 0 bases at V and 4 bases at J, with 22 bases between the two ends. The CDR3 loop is CASSLAILDPGGTYEQYF. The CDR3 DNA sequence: TGTGCCAGCAGCTTAGCGATATTGGACCCCGGGGGAACATACGAGCAGTACTTC.

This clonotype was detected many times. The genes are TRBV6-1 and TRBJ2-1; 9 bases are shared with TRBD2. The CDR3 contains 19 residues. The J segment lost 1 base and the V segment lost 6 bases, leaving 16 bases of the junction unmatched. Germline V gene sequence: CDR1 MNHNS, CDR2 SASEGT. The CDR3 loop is CASRERLAASPGSYNEQFF. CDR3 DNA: TGTGCCAGCAGAGAAAGACTAGCGGCAAGTCCGGGGTCCTACAATGAGCAGTTCTTC.

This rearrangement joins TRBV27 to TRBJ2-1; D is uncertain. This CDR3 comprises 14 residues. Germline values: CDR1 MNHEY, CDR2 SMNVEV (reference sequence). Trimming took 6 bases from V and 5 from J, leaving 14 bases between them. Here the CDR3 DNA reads TGTGCCAGCAGGCTAGACGGACCTAACAATGAGCAGTTCTTC. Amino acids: CASRLDGPNNEQFF.

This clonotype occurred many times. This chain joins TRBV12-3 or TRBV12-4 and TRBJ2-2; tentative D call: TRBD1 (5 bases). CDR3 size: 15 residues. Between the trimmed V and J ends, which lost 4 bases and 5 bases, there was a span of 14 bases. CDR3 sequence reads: CASSYWTTLTGELFF. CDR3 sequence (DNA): TGTGCCAGCAGTTACTGGACAACCCTTACCGGGGAGCTGTTTTTT.

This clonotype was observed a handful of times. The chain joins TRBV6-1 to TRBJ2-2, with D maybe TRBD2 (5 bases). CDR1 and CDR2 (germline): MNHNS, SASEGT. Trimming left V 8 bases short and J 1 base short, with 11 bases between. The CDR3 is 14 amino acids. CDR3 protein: CASARSGNTGELFF. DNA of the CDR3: TGTGCCAGCGCGAGGAGCGGGAACACCGGGGAGCTGTTTTTT.

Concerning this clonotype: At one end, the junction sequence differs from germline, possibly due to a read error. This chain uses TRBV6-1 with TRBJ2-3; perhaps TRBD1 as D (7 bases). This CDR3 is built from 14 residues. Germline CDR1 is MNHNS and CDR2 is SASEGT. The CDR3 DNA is TGTACCAGCAGCCCCAGGGGGGACACAGATACGCAGTATTTT. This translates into CTSSPRGDTDTQYF.

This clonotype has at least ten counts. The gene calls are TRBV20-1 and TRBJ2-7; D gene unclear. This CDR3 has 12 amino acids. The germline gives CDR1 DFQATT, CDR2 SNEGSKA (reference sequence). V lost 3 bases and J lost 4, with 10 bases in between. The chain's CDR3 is CSARITLYEQYF. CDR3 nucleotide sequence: TGCAGTGCTAGGATAACTCTATACGAGCAGTACTTC.

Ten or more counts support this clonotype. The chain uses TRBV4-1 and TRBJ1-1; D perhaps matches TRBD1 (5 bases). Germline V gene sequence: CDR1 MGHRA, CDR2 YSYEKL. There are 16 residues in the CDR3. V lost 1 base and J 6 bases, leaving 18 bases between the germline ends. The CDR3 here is CASSQGHRGGRSEAFF. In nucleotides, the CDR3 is TGCGCCAGCAGCCAAGGCCATAGGGGTGGGCGATCTGAAGCTTTCTTT.

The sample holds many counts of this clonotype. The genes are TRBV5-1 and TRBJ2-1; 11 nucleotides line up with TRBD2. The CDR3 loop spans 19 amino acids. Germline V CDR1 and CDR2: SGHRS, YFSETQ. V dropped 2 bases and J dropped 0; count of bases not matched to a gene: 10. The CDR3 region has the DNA TGCGCCAGCAGCTTAGCCGGGACTAGCGGTGCTAGCTCCTACAATGAGCAGTTCTTC. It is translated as CASSLAGTSGASSYNEQFF. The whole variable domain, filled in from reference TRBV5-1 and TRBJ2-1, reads KAGVTQTPRYLIKTRGQQVTLSCSPISGHRSVSWYQQTPGQGLQFLFEYFSETQRNKGNFPGRFSGRQFSNSRSEMNVSTLELGDSALYLCASSLAGTSGASSYNEQFFGPGTRLTVL.

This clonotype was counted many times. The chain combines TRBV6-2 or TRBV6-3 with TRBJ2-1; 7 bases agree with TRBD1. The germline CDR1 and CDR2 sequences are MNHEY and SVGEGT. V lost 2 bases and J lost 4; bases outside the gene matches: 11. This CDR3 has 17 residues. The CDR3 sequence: CASSYNAVGTAYNEQFF. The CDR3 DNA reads TGTGCCAGCAGTTACAATGCGGTCGGGACAGCTTACAATGAGCAGTTCTTC.

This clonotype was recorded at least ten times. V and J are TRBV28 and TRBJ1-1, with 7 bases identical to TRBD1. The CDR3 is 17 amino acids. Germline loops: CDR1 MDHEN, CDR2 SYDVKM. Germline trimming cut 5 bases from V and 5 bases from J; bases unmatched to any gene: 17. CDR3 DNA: TGTGCCAGCAGTCTCATCGGGGGGTGGACAGGACGGACTGAAGCTTTCTTT. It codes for CASSLIGGWTGRTEAFF.

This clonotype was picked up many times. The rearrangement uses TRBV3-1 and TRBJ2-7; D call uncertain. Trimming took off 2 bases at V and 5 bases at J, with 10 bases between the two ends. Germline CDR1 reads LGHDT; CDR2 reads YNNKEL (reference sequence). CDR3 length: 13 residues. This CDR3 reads CASSQFSGHEQYF. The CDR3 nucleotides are TGTGCCAGCAGCCAATTTTCCGGCCACGAGCAGTACTTC.

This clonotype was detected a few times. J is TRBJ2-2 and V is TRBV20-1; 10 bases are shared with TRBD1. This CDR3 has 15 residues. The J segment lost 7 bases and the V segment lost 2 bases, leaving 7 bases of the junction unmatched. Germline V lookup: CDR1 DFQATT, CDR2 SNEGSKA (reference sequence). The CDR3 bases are TGCAGTGCTAGAAGAAGGACAGGGGGAGGCGGGGAGCTGTTTTTT. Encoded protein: CSARRRTGGGGELFF.

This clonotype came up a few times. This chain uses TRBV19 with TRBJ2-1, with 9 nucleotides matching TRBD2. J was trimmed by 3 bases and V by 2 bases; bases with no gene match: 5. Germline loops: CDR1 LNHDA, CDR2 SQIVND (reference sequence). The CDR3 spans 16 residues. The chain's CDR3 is CASSIRLAEGYNEQFF. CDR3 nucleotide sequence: TGTGCCAGTAGTATACGACTAGCGGAGGGCTACAATGAGCAGTTCTTC.

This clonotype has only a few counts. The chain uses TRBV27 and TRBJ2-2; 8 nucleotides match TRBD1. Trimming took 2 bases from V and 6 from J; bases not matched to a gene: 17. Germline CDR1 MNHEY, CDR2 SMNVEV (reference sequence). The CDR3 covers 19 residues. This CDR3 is CASSLEARAGGFFAGELFF. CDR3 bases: TGTGCCAGCAGTTTAGAAGCCCGGGCAGGGGGCTTTTTTGCCGGGGAGCTGTTTTTT.

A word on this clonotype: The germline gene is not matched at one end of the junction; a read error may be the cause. The CDR3 protein is CASSAGLAGPNKQFF. The CDR3 nucleotides are TGCGCCAGCAGCGCGGGACTAGCGGGACCCAATAAGCAGTTCTTC. The chain recombines TRBV5-1 with TRBJ2-1, with 13 positions matching TRBD2. Germline-derived CDR1 and CDR2 are SGHRS and YFSETQ. The CDR3 covers 15 residues.

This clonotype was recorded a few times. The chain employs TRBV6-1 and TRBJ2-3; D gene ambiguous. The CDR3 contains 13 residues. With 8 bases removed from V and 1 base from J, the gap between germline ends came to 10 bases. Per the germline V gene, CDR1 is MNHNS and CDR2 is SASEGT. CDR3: CASAVVGTDTQYF. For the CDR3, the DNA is TGTGCCAGCGCGGTGGTTGGCACAGATACGCAGTATTTT.

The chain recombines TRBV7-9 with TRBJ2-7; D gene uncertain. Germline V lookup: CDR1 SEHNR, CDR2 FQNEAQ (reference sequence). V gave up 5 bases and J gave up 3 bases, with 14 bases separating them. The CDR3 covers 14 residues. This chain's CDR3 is CASSPPRPFYEQYF. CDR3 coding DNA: TGTGCCAGCAGCCCACCTCGTCCCTTCTACGAGCAGTACTTC.

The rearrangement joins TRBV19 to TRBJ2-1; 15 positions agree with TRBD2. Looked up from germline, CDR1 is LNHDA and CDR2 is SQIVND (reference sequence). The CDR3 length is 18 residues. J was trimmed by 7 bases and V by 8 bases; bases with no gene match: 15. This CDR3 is CASDAGTSGRRTQNEQFF. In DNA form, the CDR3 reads TGTGCCAGTGATGCAGGGACTAGCGGGAGGAGGACTCAAAATGAGCAGTTCTTC.

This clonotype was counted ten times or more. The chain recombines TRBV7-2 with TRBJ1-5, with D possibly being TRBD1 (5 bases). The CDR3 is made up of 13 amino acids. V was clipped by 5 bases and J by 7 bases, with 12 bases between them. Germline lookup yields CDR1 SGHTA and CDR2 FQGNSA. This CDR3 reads CASSPSGDQPQHF. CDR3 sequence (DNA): TGTGCCAGCAGCCCCTCGGGGGACCAGCCCCAGCATTTT.

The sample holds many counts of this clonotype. CDR3 coding DNA: TGTGCCAGCAGTTTCTTCAGCGTCCGCACAGATACGCAGTATTTT. Amino acids: CASSFFSVRTDTQYF. This chain uses TRBV12-3 or TRBV12-4 with TRBJ2-3, with D uncertain. This CDR3 has 15 residues. V lost 3 bases, J lost 1 base, and 11 bases lay in between.

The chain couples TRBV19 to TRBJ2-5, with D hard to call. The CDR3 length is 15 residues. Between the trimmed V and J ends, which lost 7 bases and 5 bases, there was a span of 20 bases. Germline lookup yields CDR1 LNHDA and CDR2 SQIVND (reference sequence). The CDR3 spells CASTRVPDRYETQYF. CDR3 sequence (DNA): TGTGCCAGTACTCGGGTACCCGATCGGTATGAGACCCAGTACTTC.

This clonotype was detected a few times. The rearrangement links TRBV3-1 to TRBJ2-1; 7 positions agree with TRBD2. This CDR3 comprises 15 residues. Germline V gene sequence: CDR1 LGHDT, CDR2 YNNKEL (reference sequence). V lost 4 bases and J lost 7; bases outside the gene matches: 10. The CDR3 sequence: CASSPRAGERNEQFF. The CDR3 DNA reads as TGTGCCAGCAGCCCCAGGGCGGGAGAGAGAAATGAGCAGTTCTTC.

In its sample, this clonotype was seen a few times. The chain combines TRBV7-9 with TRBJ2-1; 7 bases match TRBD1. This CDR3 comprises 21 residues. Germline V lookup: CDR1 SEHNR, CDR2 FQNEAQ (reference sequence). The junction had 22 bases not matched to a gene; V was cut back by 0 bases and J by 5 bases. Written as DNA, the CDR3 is TGTGCCAGCAGCTTAGCTAATAGACAGGGTAAGGGTGAGTTGGTGAACAATGAGCAGTTCTTC. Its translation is CASSLANRQGKGELVNNEQFF.

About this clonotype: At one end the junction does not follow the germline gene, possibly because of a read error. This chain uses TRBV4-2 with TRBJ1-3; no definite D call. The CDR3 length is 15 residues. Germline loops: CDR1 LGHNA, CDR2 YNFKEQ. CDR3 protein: CASSEEGARGNTIYF. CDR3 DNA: TGTGCCAGCAGCGAAGAGGGAGCCCGGGGAAACACCATATATTTT.

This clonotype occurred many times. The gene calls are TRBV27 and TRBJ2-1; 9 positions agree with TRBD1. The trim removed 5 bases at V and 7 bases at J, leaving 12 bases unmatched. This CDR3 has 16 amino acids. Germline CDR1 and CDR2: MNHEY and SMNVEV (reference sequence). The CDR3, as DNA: TGTGCCAGCAGTCCGTGGACAGGGGTATTGGGGAATGAGCAGTTCTTC. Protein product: CASSPWTGVLGNEQFF.

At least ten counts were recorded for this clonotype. The CDR3 here is CASSLTTSGGYNEQFF. In DNA, the CDR3 is TGTGCCAGCAGCCTAACTACTAGCGGGGGATACAATGAGCAGTTCTTC. The chain uses TRBV7-9 and TRBJ2-1, with 11 bases lining up with TRBD2. The V gene end was trimmed by 5 bases and the J gene end by 4 bases; junction bases not matched to a gene: 7. The CDR3 contains 16 residues. Germline V gene sequence: CDR1 SEHNR, CDR2 FQNEAQ (reference sequence).